Listed here are 2 T cell receptor beta chains from one sample, sequenced in a study of technical replicates of blood from several donors. This table comes from immunoSEQ multiplex PCR, and its TCRdb copy is limited to in-frame clones, with some not included. The sample lists about 94,000 clones, under 97% occurring once. Sequencing was performed on T cells isolated from PBMCs. The receptors derive from a human donor in good health.

V usage is TRBV5-1 and J usage is TRBJ1-1; D not certain. Germline assignment: CDR1 SGHRS and CDR2 YFSETQ. V dropped 8 bases and J dropped 1 base, with 12 bases sitting between them. This CDR3 is 13 amino acids long. CDR3: CASRPLGNTEAFF. The CDR3 DNA is TGCGCCAGTCGTCCCCTAGGGAACACTGAAGCTTTCTTT.

CDR3 residues: CASSHPLGLAGEITNTGELFF. The CDR3 DNA reads as TGCGCCAGCAGCCACCCCCTCGGGCTAGCGGGAGAGATTACGAACACCGGGGAGCTGTTTTTT. The rearrangement links TRBV4-1 to TRBJ2-2, with TRBD2 matching 10 bases. Germline V gene data show CDR1 as MGHRA and CDR2 as YSYEKL. The CDR3 runs 21 residues. The V gene end was trimmed by 3 bases and the J gene end by 0 bases; junction bases not matched to a gene: 16.